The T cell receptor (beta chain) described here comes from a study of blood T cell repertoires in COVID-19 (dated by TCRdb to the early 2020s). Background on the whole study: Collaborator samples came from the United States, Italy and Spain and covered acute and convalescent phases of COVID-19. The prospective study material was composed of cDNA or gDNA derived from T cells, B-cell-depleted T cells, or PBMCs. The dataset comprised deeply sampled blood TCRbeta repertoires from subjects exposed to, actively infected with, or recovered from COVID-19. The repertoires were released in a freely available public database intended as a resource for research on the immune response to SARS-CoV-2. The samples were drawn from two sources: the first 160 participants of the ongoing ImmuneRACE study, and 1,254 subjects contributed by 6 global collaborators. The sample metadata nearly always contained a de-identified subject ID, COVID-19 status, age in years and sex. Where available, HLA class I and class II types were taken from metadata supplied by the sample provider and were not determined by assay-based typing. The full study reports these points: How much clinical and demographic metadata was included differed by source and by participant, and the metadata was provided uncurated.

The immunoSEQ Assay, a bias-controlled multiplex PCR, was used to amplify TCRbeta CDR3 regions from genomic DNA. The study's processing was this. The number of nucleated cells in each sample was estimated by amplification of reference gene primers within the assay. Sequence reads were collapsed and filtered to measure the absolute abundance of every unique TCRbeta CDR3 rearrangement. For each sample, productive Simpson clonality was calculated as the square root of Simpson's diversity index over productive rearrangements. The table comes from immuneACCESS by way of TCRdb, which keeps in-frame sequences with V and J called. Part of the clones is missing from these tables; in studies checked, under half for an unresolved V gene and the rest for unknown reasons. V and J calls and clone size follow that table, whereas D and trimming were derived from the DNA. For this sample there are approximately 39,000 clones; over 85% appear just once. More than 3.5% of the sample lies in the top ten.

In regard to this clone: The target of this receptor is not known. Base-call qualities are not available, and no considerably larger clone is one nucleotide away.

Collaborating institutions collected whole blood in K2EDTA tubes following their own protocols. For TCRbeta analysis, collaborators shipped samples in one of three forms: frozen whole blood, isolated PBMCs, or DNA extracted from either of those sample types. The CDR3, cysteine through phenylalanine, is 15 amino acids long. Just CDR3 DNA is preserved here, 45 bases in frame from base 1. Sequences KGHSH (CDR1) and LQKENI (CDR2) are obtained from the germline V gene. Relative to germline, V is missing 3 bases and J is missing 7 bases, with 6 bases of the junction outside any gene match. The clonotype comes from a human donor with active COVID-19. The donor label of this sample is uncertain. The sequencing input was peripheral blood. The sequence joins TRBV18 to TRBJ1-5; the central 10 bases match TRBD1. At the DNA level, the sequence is TGTGCCAGCTCACCGACCGGGACAGGGGACCAGCCCCAGCATTTT. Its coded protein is CASSPTGTGDQPQHF. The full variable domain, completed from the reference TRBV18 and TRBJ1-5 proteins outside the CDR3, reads NAGVMQNPRHLVRRRGQEARLRCSPMKGHSHVYWYRQLPEEGLKFMVYLQKENIIDESGMPKERFSAEFPKEGPSILRIQQVVRGDSAAYFCASSPTGTGDQPQHFGDGTRLSIL.